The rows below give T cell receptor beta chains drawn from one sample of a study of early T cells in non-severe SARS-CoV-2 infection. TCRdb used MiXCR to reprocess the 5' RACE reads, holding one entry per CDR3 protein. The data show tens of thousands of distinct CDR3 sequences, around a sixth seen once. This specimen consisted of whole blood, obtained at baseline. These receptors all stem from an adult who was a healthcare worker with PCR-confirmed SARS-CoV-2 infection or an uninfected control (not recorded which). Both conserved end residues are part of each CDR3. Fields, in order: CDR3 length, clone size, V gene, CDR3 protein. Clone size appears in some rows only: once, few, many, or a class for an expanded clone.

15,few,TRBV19,CASRRLAGLPNEQFF
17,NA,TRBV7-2,CASSLVWAAPYQETQYF
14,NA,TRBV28,CASTLGGAPYEQYF
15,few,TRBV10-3,CATGDRRDSNQPQHF
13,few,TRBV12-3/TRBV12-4,CASSVGHPREQYF
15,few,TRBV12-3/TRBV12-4,CASSWGRSSGNTIYF
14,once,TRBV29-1,CSAIQGADRETQYF
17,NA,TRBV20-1,CSAREKKEGLNTDTQYF
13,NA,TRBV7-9,CASSLGTRNGYTF
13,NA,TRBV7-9,CASSLTSSYEQYF
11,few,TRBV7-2,CASSLAGAQYF
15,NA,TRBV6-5,CASSLGGGRGREQFF
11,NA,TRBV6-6,CASSPSWEQFF
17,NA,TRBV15,CATSGTSGQGLQETQYF
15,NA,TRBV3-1,CASSQAPGNTGELFF
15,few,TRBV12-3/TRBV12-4,CASREEGEYQETQYF
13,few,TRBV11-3,CASSLGATGQAFF
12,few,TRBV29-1,CSARDSRYEQYF
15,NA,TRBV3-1,CASSQDFGTQETQYF
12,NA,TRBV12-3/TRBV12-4,CASTGGGVGYTF
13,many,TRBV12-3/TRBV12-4,CASSLGAGHGQYF
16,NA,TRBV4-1,CASSQLTGQGAREQYF
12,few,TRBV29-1,CSVRRAYNEQFF
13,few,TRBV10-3,CAISEDRDERAFF
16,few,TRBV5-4,CASSQATGTSYYEQYF
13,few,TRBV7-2,CASSPYMLDTQYF
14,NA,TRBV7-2,CASSPGERSYEQYF
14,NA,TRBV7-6,CASSLLAGDTEAFF
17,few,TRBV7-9,CASSFGYGTQSSYEQYF
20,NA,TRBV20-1,CSARSLGLAGVFSGTDTQYF
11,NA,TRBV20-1,CSAVSPHEQYF
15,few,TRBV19,CASSIEGGRGNEQFF
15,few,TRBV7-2,CASSPSPRGNQPQHF
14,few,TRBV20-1,CSARRASGRDEQFF
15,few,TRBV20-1,CSAYRGGLPYNEQFF
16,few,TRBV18,CASSPVVQRGLNEQFF
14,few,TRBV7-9,CASSVTGVNQPQHF
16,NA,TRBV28,CASSFGFGSSAYEQYF
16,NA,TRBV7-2,CASSLLLWGVSDTQYF
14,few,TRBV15,CATSSAGSGYEQYF
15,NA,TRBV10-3,CAIRSGTQSTDTQYF
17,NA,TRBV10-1,CASSVGALAESTDTQYF
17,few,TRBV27,CASSLSRYRARAGEQYF
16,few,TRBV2,CASSYSSGSSYNEQFF
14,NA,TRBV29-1,CSVPGDANTGELFF
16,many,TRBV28,CASSFQGLALQETQYF
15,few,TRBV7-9,CASINTGVGYNEQFF
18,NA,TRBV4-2,CASSQGTSGKPNTGELFF
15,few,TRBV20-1,CSAAISGRVSYEQYF